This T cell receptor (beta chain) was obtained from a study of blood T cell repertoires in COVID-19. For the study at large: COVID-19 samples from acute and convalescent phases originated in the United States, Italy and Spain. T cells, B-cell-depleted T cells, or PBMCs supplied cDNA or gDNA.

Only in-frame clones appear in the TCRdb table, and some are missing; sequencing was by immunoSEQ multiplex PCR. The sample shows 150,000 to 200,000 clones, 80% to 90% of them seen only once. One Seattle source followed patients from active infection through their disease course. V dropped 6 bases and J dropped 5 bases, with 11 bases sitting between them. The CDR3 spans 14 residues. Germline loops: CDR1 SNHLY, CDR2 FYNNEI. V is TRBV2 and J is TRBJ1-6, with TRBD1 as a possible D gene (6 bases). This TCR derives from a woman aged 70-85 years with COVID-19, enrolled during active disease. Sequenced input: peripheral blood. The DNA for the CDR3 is TGTGCCAGCAGGCCCACAGGGAATAATTCACCCCTCCACTTT. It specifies CASRPTGNNSPLHF.